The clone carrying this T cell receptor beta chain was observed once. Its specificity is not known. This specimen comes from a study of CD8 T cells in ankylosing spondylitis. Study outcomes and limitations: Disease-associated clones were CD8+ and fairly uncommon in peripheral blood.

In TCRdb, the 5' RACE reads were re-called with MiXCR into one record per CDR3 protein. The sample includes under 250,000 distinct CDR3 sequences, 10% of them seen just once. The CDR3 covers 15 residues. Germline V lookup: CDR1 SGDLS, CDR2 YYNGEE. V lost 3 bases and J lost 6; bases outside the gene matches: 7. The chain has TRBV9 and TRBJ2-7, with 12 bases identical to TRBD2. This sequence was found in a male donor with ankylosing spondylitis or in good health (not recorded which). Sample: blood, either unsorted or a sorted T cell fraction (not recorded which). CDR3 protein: CASSAGGLAGGEQYF. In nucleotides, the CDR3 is TGTGCCAGCAGCGCCGGGGGACTAGCGGGTGGCGAGCAGTACTTC.